The 12 T cell receptor beta chains given below trace back to one sample, sequenced in a study of blood T cells in healthy people across ages. A sample-barcoded 5' primer and a J-beta primer mix were used in a second PCR of roughly 7 to 12 cycles. TCRdb used MiXCR to reprocess the 5' RACE reads, holding one entry per CDR3 protein. The repertoire holds about 650,000 distinct CDR3 sequences, with 40% to 65% as singletons. Specimen: blood. These receptor sequences come from a woman older than 75 in good health.

With respect to this clonotype: A much larger clone sits a single nucleotide away, making a read error possible. The V call is TRBV6-6, the J call TRBJ1-1; tentative D call: TRBD1 (6 bases). The CDR3 totals 16 residues. Germline V gene data show CDR1 as MNHNY and CDR2 as SVGAGI (reference sequence). The CDR3 coding sequence is TGTGCCAGCAGTCGAGGACAGTGGGGTAAGAACGCTGAAGCTTTCTTT. Residues: CASSRGQWGKNAEAFF.

With regard to this clonotype: The junction shows a germline mismatch at one end, possibly a read error. The chain employs TRBV2 and TRBJ1-5, with D possibly matching TRBD1 (6 bases). Germline assignment: CDR1 SNHLY and CDR2 FYNNEI. The CDR3 length is 14 residues. The CDR3, as DNA: TGTGCCGGCAGTGCCAGGGGAGGCAATCAGCCCCAGCATTTT. Amino acid sequence: CAGSARGGNQPQHF. The full variable domain, rest sourced from reference TRBV2 and TRBJ1-5, is EPEVTQTPSHQVTQMGQEVILRCVPISNHLYFYWYRQILGQKVEFLVSFYNNEISEKSEIFDDQFSVERPDGSNFTLKIRSTKLEDSAMYFCAGSARGGNQPQHFGDGTRLSIL.

This clonotype was counted at least ten times. The rearrangement joins TRBV20-1 to TRBJ2-1; D could derive from TRBD1 or TRBD2 (5 bases each). Germline lookup yields CDR1 DFQATT and CDR2 SNEGSKA (reference sequence). The length of the CDR3 is 16 residues. Trimming took 5 bases from V and 7 from J, leaving 24 bases between them. The chain's CDR3 is CSAVPPGPVGMNEQFF. In DNA, the CDR3 is TGCAGTGCTGTCCCGCCGGGGCCCGTAGGGATGAATGAGCAGTTCTTC.

This clonotype was counted between two and nine times. The chain has TRBV5-1 and TRBJ1-2; D not resolved. Germline lookup yields CDR1 SGHRS and CDR2 YFSETQ. The V end was cut by 1 base, the J end by 2 bases, with 9 bases between. This CDR3 has 14 amino acids. The DNA of the CDR3 is TGCGCCAGCAGCTTGAATTCTGGGAACTATGGCTACACCTTC. It codes for CASSLNSGNYGYTF.

The rearrangement links TRBV29-1 to TRBJ2-4, with 12 positions matching TRBD2. The J call may be in error: the DNA end matches TRBJ2-7 better. This CDR3 is built from 15 residues. Germline V gene lookup returns CDR1 SQVTM and CDR2 ANQGSEA. The CDR3 reads CSVGGGLAGSYEQYF. The CDR3 DNA is TGCAGCGTTGGCGGGGGACTAGCGGGCTCCTACGAGCAGTACTTC.

Regarding this clonotype: A much larger clone lies one base from this, so it may be a read error. The gene calls are TRBV3-1 and TRBJ2-1; D gene ambiguous. The CDR3 contains 15 residues. The germline V gene has CDR1 LGHDT and CDR2 YNNKEL (reference sequence). The V and J ends lost 6 bases and 6 bases respectively, with 18 bases between them. In DNA form, the CDR3 reads TGTGCCAGCAGTGGTCCTGAGAGACCGTCCAATGAGCAGTTCTTC. It yields the protein CASSGPERPSNEQFF.

The chain couples TRBV4-3 to TRBJ2-3; the D gene is possibly TRBD1 (6 bases). The germline V gene has CDR1 LGHNA and CDR2 YSLEER. V lost 0 bases and J lost 2, with 24 bases in between. The CDR3 runs 20 residues. Here the CDR3 reads CASSQDYSVVGDTFTDTQYF. The CDR3 DNA sequence: TGCGCCAGCAGCCAAGACTACAGCGTAGTCGGGGACACTTTCACAGATACGCAGTATTTT.

The chain has TRBV9 and TRBJ2-1; 9 positions match TRBD1. Germline CDR1 reads SGDLS; CDR2 reads YYNGEE. After removal of 3 bases from V and 13 bases from J, the junction contained 5 bases not matched to a gene. The CDR3 loop spans 12 amino acids. This CDR3 reads CASSENRGQQFF. DNA of the CDR3: TGTGCCAGCAGCGAGAACAGGGGGCAACAGTTCTTC.

Comment on this clonotype: This could be a read error, since a much larger clone is one nucleotide away. J is TRBJ1-5 and V is TRBV29-1; TRBD1 aligns across 10 bases. CDR3 length equals 13 residues. Germline CDR1 reads SQVTM; CDR2 reads ANQGSEA. CDR3 sequence (DNA): TGCGGCGTTGTGGACAGGGGGGATCAGCCCCAGCATTTT. Translation gives CGVVDRGDQPQHF.

This clonotype was observed a few times. The chain carries TRBV7-2 and TRBJ1-2; a weak D match, TRBD1 (5 bases). Germline CDR1 reads SGHTA; CDR2 reads FQGNSA. Trimming removed 1 base from V and 4 bases from J, with 10 bases in between. This CDR3 contains 14 residues. The CDR3: CASSLVVGPYGYTF. The DNA of the CDR3 is TGTGCCAGCAGCTTAGTCGTGGGGCCCTATGGCTACACCTTC.

About this clonotype: A much bigger clone sits one base away, suggesting this may be a read error. The rearrangement uses TRBV21-1 and TRBJ2-3; TRBD1 is the table's D call, not checked against the DNA. TRBV21-1 is an annotated pseudogene. This CDR3 has 15 amino acids. CDR3 in amino acids: CTSSSRRGVKDTQYF. DNA for the CDR3: TGTACCAGCAGCTCCCGGAGAGGTGTCAAGGATACGCAGTATTTT.

This clonotype has only a few counts. The V call is TRBV20-1, the J call TRBJ2-1; D perhaps matches TRBD2 (6 bases). Germline values: CDR1 DFQATT, CDR2 SNEGSKA (reference sequence). Trimming shortened V by 2 bases and J by 7 bases, and 15 bases separated the two germline ends. The CDR3 runs 14 residues. The CDR3 sequence: CSARRTGEENEQFF. CDR3 DNA: TGCAGTGCTAGAAGGACGGGGGAGGAGAATGAGCAGTTCTTC.